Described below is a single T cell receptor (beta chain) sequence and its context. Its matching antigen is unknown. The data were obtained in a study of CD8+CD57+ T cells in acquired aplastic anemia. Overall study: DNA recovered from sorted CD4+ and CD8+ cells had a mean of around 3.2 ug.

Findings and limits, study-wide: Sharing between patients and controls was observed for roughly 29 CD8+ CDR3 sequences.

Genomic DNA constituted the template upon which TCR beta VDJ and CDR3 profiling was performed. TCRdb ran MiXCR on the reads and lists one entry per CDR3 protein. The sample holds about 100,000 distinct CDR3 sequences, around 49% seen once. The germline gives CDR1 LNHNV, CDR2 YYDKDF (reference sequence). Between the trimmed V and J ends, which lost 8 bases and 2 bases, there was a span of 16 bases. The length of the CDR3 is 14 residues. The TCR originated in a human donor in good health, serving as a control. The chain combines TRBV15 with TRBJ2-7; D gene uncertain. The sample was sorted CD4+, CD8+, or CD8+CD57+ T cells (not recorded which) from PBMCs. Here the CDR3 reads CATGSPRSPYEQYF. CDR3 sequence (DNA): TGTGCCACCGGAAGCCCCAGGAGCCCCTACGAGCAGTACTTC.